The 5 T cell receptor beta chains below were found in one sample sequenced in a study of blood T cell repertoires in COVID-19. Measured with immunoSEQ multiplex PCR; TCRdb has only the in-frame clones, and not every one. Of about 34,000 clones listed, roughly 78% are singletons. Sequenced: peripheral blood. The receptors derive from a woman in her 70s with acute or convalescent COVID-19.

The chain links TRBV6-6 to TRBJ1-6, with D perhaps TRBD1 (5 bases). Trimming cost V 0 bases and J 7 bases, with 10 bases left between them. The germline V gene encodes CDR1 MNHNY and CDR2 SVGAGI (reference sequence). CDR3 length: 15 residues. For the CDR3, the DNA is TGTGCCAGCAGTTACTCAGGGGTAGGAAATTCACCCCTCCACTTT. Its protein is CASSYSGVGNSPLHF.

The chain links TRBV20-1 to TRBJ1-5; TRBD1 is a possible D gene (5 bases). The CDR3 consists of 17 residues. Between the trimmed V and J ends, which lost 3 bases and 1 base, there was a span of 19 bases. CDR1 and CDR2 (germline): DFQATT, SNEGSKA (reference sequence). The CDR3 here is CSASAIGGTLSNQPQHF. CDR3 nucleotide sequence: TGCAGTGCTAGTGCAATTGGAGGGACTTTGAGCAATCAGCCCCAGCATTTT.

In this sample, this clone turned up a few times. As DNA, the CDR3 is TGTGCCAGCAGGTCACAGGGTACGACCGGGGAGCTGTTTTTT. Residues: CASRSQGTTGELFF. The chain joins TRBV7-9 to TRBJ2-2; D might be TRBD1 (6 bases). The V end lost 6 bases, the J end lost 5 bases, and 13 bases lay between the germline ends. The germline gives CDR1 SEHNR, CDR2 FQNEAQ (reference sequence). CDR3 size: 14 residues.

J is TRBJ2-7 and V is TRBV21-1; TRBD2, as called in the table, went unchecked against the DNA. TRBV21-1 is annotated as a pseudogene. The CDR3 covers 13 residues. CDR3 nucleotide sequence: TGTGCCAGCAGCTTTGGGGGGGGCCACGAGCAGTACTTC. Amino acid sequence: CASSFGGGHEQYF.

This clone was detected only once. V gene TRBV18 combines with J gene TRBJ2-1, with D unresolved. The CDR3 contains 11 residues. V dropped 5 bases and J dropped 13 bases, with 12 bases sitting between them. Germline V gene sequence: CDR1 KGHSH, CDR2 LQKENI. CDR3 sequence: CASSSGPLQFF. The DNA for the CDR3 is TGTGCCAGCTCATCGGGTCCTCTCCAGTTCTTC. The entire variable domain, with the rest obtained from reference TRBV18 and TRBJ2-1, is as follows: NAGVMQNPRHLVRRRGQEARLRCSPMKGHSHVYWYRQLPEEGLKFMVYLQKENIIDESGMPKERFSAEFPKEGPSILRIQQVVRGDSAAYFCASSSGPLQFFGPGTRLTVL.